In this sample, the clone carrying this T cell receptor (beta chain) turned up many times. Its antigen is not identified. Construction of TCR beta libraries relied on iRepertoire HTBI primers and on Arm-PCR targeting CDR3 regions. TCRdb re-derived calls from the multiplex PCR reads in MiXCR, one entry per CDR3 protein. The sample contains some 280,000 distinct CDR3 sequences, around 21% of which appear only once. The data derive from a study of regulatory T cells in long-lasting Graves disease. Study results and caveats: Comparison showed that persistent patients shared more public clonotypes (roughly 2,500) than new patients (around 1,000). Persistent disease preferred TRBV28, TRBJ1-2 and TRBJ2-5.

CDR1 is MDHEN, CDR2 SYDVKM, per germline. V lost 7 bases to trimming and J lost 4 bases, with 20 bases between them. CDR3 length: 16 residues. Time point specified: persistent/refractory GD, antithyroid drugs over 5 years with positive TRAb. The TCR library used RNA extracted from PBMCs. The authors drew patients from an endocrinology department in Xi'an, China. Sequenced material: peripheral blood mononuclear cells (PBMCs), taken when the disease was refractory, from a patient treated with antithyroid drugs. The chain employs TRBV28 and TRBJ1-5; D gene uncertain. This clonotype was obtained from a female donor with Graves disease. The CDR3 reads CASTDLTAKWNQPQHF. In DNA, the CDR3 is TGTGCCAGCACTGACCTCACGGCCAAGTGGAATCAGCCCCAGCATTTT.